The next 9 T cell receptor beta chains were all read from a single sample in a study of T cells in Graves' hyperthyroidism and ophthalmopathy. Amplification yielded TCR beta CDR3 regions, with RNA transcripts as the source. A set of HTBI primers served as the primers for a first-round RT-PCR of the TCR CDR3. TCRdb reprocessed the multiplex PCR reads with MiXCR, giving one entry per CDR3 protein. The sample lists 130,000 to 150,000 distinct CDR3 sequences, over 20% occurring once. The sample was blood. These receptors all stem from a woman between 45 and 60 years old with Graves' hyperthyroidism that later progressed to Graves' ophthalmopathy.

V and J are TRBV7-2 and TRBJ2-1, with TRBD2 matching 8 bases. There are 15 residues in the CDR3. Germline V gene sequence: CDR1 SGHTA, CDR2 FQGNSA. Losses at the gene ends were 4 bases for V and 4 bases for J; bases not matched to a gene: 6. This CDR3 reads CASSSRAGGYNEQFF. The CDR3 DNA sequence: TGTGCCAGCAGCTCGAGGGCGGGGGGATACAATGAGCAGTTCTTC.

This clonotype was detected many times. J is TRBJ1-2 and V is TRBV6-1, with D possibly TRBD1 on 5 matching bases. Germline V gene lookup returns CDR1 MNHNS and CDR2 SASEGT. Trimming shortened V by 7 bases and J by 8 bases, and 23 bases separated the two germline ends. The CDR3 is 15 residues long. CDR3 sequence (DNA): TGTGCCAGCACCACCGAACGAGGCAGGGCTGGCGGCTACACCTTC. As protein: CASTTERGRAGGYTF.

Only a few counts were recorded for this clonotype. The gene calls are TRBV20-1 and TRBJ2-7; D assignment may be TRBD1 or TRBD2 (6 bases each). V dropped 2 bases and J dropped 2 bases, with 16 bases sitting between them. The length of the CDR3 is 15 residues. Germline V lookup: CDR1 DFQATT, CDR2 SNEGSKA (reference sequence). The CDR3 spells CSARQGTLSAYEQYF. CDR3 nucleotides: TGCAGTGCTAGACAGGGGACTCTATCGGCCTACGAGCAGTACTTC.

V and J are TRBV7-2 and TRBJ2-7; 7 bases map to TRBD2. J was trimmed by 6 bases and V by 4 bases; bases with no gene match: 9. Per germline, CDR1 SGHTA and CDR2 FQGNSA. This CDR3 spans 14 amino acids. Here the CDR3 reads CASSSRDREAEQYF. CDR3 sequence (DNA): TGTGCCAGCAGCTCCCGGGACCGGGAGGCCGAGCAGTACTTC.

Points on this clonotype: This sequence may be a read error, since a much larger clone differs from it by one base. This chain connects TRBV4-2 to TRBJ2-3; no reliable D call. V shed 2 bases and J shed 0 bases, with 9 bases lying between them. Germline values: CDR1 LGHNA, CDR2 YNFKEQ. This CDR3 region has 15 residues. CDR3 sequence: CASSQTLVSTDTQYF. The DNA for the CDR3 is TGTGCCAGCAGCCAAACACTTGTAAGCACAGATACGCAGTATTTT.

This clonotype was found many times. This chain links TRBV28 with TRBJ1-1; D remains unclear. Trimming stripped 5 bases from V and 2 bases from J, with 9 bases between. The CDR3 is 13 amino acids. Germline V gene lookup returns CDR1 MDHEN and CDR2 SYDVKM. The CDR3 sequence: CASSTFKNTEAFF. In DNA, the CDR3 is TGTGCCAGCAGTACATTCAAAAACACTGAAGCTTTCTTT.

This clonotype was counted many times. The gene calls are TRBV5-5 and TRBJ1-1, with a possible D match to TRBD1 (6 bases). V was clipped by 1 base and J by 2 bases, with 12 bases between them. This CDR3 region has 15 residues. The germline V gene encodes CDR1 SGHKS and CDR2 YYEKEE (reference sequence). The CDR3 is CASSLSSGVNTEAFF. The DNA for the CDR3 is TGTGCCAGCAGCTTGAGTTCAGGGGTAAACACTGAAGCTTTCTTT.

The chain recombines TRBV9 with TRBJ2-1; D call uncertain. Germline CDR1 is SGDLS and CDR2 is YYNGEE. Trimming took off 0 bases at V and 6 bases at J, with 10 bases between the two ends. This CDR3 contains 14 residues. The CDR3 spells CASSVGSRFNEQFF. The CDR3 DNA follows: TGTGCCAGCAGCGTAGGTTCGAGATTCAATGAGCAGTTCTTC.

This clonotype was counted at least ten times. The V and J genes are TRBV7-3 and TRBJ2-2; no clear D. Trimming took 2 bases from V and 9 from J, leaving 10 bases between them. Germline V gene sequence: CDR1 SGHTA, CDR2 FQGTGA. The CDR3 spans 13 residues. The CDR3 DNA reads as TGTGCCAGCAGCTTAGATTCGGGCCGGGAGCTGTTTTTT. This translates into CASSLDSGRELFF. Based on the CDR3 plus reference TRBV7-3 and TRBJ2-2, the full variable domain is GAGVSQTPSNKVTEKGKYVELRCDPISGHTALYWYRQSLGQGPEFLIYFQGTGAADDSGLPNDRFFAVRPEGSVSTLKIQRTERGDSAVYLCASSLDSGRELFFGEGSRLTVL.